This T cell receptor (beta chain) was recorded in a study of blood T cell repertoires in COVID-19. Study-wide background: Samples taken during acute and convalescent COVID-19 were collected in the United States, Italy and Spain. PBMCs, B-cell-depleted T cells, or T cells provided the cDNA or gDNA that made up the material.

Deletions cut 7 bases from V and 6 bases from J, with 19 bases between. The CDR3 loop spans 15 amino acids. Germline V gene lookup returns CDR1 SGHVS and CDR2 FQNEAQ. Original processing notes: Counts of nucleated cells, estimated from reference gene primer amplification, were obtained. TCRdb keeps only in-frame clones here, not all; method: immunoSEQ multiplex PCR. V and J calls plus clone size are reproduced from that table; the DNA served to infer D and trimming. This table has tens of thousands of clones, approximately 92% appearing once. The rearrangement links TRBV7-8 to TRBJ2-1; maybe TRBD1 (5 bases). The sequence derives from a human donor in a cohort sampled during active COVID-19. The sequenced sample was peripheral blood. CDR3 nucleotides: TGTGCCAGCACCCAACTCCAGGGTCTGGTCAATGAGCAGTTCTTC. Its translation: CASTQLQGLVNEQFF. Full variable domain (remainder filled in from reference TRBV7-8 and TRBJ2-1): GAGVSQSPRYKVAKRGQDVALRCDPISGHVSLFWYQQALGQGPEFLTYFQNEAQLDKSGLPSDRFFAERPEGSVSTLKIQRTQQEDSAVYLCASTQLQGLVNEQFFGPGTRLTVL.